This T cell receptor beta chain is from a study of cytomegalovirus exposure and HLA in healthy donors. The PCR was carried out with 60 Vbeta primers and 13 Jbeta primers. Generated by immunoSEQ multiplex PCR, the TCRdb table keeps only in-frame clones and is missing some. The data hold 25,000 to 35,000 clones, with 40% to 45% observed a single time. Trimming at V came to 3 bases and at J to 3 bases, leaving 2 bases not matched to a gene. CDR3 length: 15 residues. Germline CDR1 reads MNHNS; CDR2 reads SASEGT. Study-wide results and limits: As a later analysis showed, several of the most significant clusters appeared to be linked to common viral pathogens. It was confirmed in vitro that three of the CMV-associated chains were specific for CMV antigens.

This clone was observed a handful of times. Its antigen is undetermined. Source material: PBMCs. This chain links TRBV6-1 with TRBJ2-1; the match to TRBD2 covers 10 bases. The source is a woman aged 50 to 60 in good health and CMV-seronegative. DNA of the CDR3: TGTGCCAGCAGTGAGGCTAGCGGGAGCTACAATGAGCAGTTCTTC. This encodes CASSEASGSYNEQFF.